The rows below give T cell receptor beta chains drawn from one sample of a study of cytomegalovirus exposure and HLA in healthy donors. Only in-frame clones appear in the TCRdb table, and some are missing; sequencing was by immunoSEQ multiplex PCR. The sample carries 52,000 or so clones, around 78% recorded once. The sample comprised PBMCs. The receptors come from a female donor in good health and CMV-seronegative. The CDR3 runs from the conserved cysteine through the conserved F or W. D genes are given only for firm matches. Only part of the rows carry a size: once, few, many, or a class if the clone is expanded.

size: NA
V: TRBV6-4
J: TRBJ2-7
D: TRBD2
CDR3: CASSELAGALSEQYF
DNA: TGTGCCAGCAGTGAACTAGCGGGGGCGTTAAGCGAGCAGTACTTC

size: NA
V: TRBV6-6
J: TRBJ1-2
D: TRBD1
CDR3: CASSGQGYGYTF
DNA: TGTGCCAGCAGTGGACAGGGGTATGGCTACACCTTC

size: NA
V: TRBV6-5
J: TRBJ1-2
D: NA
CDR3: CASSYLVQGAGIGYTF
DNA: TGTGCCAGCAGTTACTTGGTGCAGGGTGCAGGGATCGGCTACACCTTC

size: few
V: TRBV4-1
J: TRBJ1-2
D: TRBD1
CDR3: CASSQVGTGIGYTF
DNA: TGCGCCAGCAGCCAAGTAGGGACAGGGATTGGCTACACCTTC

size: NA
V: TRBV5-1
J: TRBJ2-7
D: TRBD1
CDR3: CASRRDRDEQYF
DNA: TGCGCCAGCAGACGTGACAGGGACGAGCAGTACTTC

size: NA
V: TRBV14
J: TRBJ1-2
D: NA
CDR3: CASSQDAPGGNGYTF
DNA: TGTGCCAGCAGCCAAGATGCCCCGGGGGGAAATGGCTACACCTTC

size: NA
V: TRBV28
J: TRBJ1-5
D: NA
CDR3: CASSDPGLHYDQPQHF
DNA: TGTGCCAGCAGTGACCCAGGGTTACATTACGATCAGCCCCAGCATTTT

size: NA
V: TRBV6-4
J: TRBJ2-1
D: NA
CDR3: CASSVKTGLYNEQFF
DNA: TGTGCCAGCAGTGTTAAGACGGGACTTTACAATGAGCAGTTCTTC

size: NA
V: TRBV6-6
J: TRBJ1-2
D: NA
CDR3: CASSYSTGYGYTF
DNA: TGTGCCAGCAGTTACTCGACGGGCTATGGCTACACCTTC

size: NA
V: TRBV9
J: TRBJ1-2
D: NA
CDR3: CASSVVAGGANYGYTF
DNA: TGTGCCAGCAGCGTAGTCGCCGGGGGAGCTAACTATGGCTACACCTTC

size: NA
V: TRBV4-1
J: TRBJ1-2
D: TRBD1
CDR3: CASSLLRGANYGYTF
DNA: TGCGCCAGCAGCCTACTCAGGGGGGCCAACTATGGCTACACCTTC

size: NA
V: TRBV25-1
J: TRBJ1-1
D: TRBD1
CDR3: CASSPSGQGSPEAFF
DNA: TGTGCCAGCAGTCCCTCCGGACAGGGGAGTCCTGAAGCTTTCTTT

size: NA
V: TRBV4-3
J: TRBJ1-1
D: TRBD1
CDR3: CASSQDRQGDTEAFF
DNA: TGCGCCAGCAGCCAAGACCGACAGGGTGACACTGAAGCTTTCTTT

size: NA
V: TRBV7-9
J: TRBJ1-2
D: TRBD1
CDR3: CASSPGTGIHYGYTF
DNA: TGTGCCAGCAGCCCCGGGACAGGGATTCACTATGGCTACACCTTC

size: NA
V: TRBV7-2
J: TRBJ2-5
D: NA
CDR3: CASSRDQGQETQYF
DNA: TGTGCCAGCAGCCGTGATCAGGGCCAAGAGACCCAGTACTTC

size: NA
V: TRBV7-9
J: TRBJ1-2
D: TRBD1
CDR3: CASSLPGQGYGYTF
DNA: TGTGCCAGCAGCTTACCGGGACAGGGCTATGGCTACACCTTC

size: NA
V: TRBV6-1
J: TRBJ1-2
D: TRBD1
CDR3: CASSRQGLANYGYTF
DNA: TGTGCCAGCAGTAGACAGGGGTTAGCTAACTATGGCTACACCTTC

size: NA
V: TRBV12-5
J: TRBJ2-1
D: TRBD1
CDR3: CASGSGQGAYNEQFF
DNA: TGTGCTAGTGGTTCCGGACAGGGGGCTTACAATGAGCAGTTCTTC

size: NA
V: TRBV30
J: TRBJ2-1
D: TRBD2
CDR3: CACLAGALNEQFF
DNA: TGTGCCTGTCTAGCGGGGGCCCTCAATGAGCAGTTCTTC

size: NA
V: TRBV9
J: TRBJ2-2
D: TRBD2
CDR3: CASRPSGGRTGELFF
DNA: TGTGCCAGCAGACCTAGCGGGGGGCGAACCGGGGAGCTGTTTTTT

size: NA
V: TRBV5-8
J: TRBJ1-2
D: NA
CDR3: CASATGPLAYGYTF
DNA: TGTGCCAGCGCAACAGGGCCCCTCGCTTATGGCTACACCTTC

size: few
V: TRBV5-6
J: TRBJ2-2
D: TRBD1
CDR3: CASSRMTGEAGELFF
DNA: TGTGCCAGCAGCCGAATGACAGGGGAGGCCGGGGAGCTGTTTTTT

size: NA
V: TRBV7-9
J: TRBJ2-7
D: NA
CDR3: CASSSLKTGGRFIGYF
DNA: TGTGCCAGCAGCTCGCTTAAGACCGGGGGACGGTTTATAGGGTACTTC

size: NA
V: TRBV18
J: TRBJ2-2
D: TRBD1
CDR3: CASSPQGARELFF
DNA: TGTGCCAGCTCACCACAGGGGGCCCGGGAGCTGTTTTTT

size: NA
V: TRBV7-2
J: TRBJ2-7
D: TRBD1
CDR3: CASSEAPGQVYEQYF
DNA: TGTGCCAGCAGCGAGGCACCGGGACAGGTCTACGAGCAGTACTTC

size: NA
V: TRBV7-7
J: TRBJ2-1
D: TRBD1
CDR3: CASSFGQGAHNEQFF
DNA: TGTGCTAGCAGCTTTGGACAGGGCGCCCACAATGAGCAGTTCTTC

size: NA
V: TRBV2
J: TRBJ1-1
D: TRBD1
CDR3: CASSRIRTGGAGYTEAFF
DNA: TGTGCCAGCAGCCGGATTCGGACAGGGGGCGCGGGGTACACTGAAGCTTTCTTT

size: NA
V: TRBV28
J: TRBJ1-6
D: NA
CDR3: CASQTVNDSPLHF
DNA: TGTGCCAGCCAGACAGTGAATGATTCACCCCTCCACTTT

size: NA
V: TRBV5-8
J: TRBJ1-6
D: NA
CDR3: CASSLTQVTYNSPLHF
DNA: TGTGCCAGCAGCTTAACACAGGTTACCTATAATTCACCCCTCCACTTT

size: NA
V: TRBV4-1
J: TRBJ1-6
D: TRBD1
CDR3: CASSQTSGTGGSPLHF
DNA: TGCGCCAGCAGCCAGACCTCCGGGACAGGGGGTTCACCCCTCCACTTT

size: NA
V: TRBV5-6
J: TRBJ1-2
D: TRBD1
CDR3: CASSLGDRAPVSYGYTF
DNA: TGTGCCAGCAGCTTGGGGGACAGGGCCCCAGTGAGCTATGGCTACACCTTC

size: NA
V: TRBV19
J: TRBJ1-2
D: NA
CDR3: CASSKDSYYGYTF
DNA: TGTGCCAGTAGTAAGGACAGCTACTATGGCTACACCTTC

size: NA
V: TRBV6-6
J: TRBJ2-1
D: TRBD2
CDR3: CASSPRSSGVYNEQLF
DNA: TGTGCCAGCAGTCCCCGGAGTAGCGGGGTCTACAATGAGCAGCTCTTC

size: NA
V: TRBV7-3
J: TRBJ2-2
D: TRBD2
CDR3: CASSLRPLLSGETGELFF
DNA: TGTGCCAGCAGCTTAAGACCACTCCTTAGCGGGGAGACCGGGGAGCTGTTTTTT

size: NA
V: TRBV19
J: TRBJ2-2
D: TRBD1
CDR3: CASRSTGGRTGELFF
DNA: TGTGCCAGTAGGAGTACAGGGGGCCGGACCGGGGAGCTGTTTTTT

size: NA
V: TRBV5-1
J: TRBJ1-2
D: TRBD1
CDR3: CASRSGTANFYGYTF
DNA: TGCGCCAGCAGGTCCGGGACAGCCAACTTCTATGGCTACACCTTC